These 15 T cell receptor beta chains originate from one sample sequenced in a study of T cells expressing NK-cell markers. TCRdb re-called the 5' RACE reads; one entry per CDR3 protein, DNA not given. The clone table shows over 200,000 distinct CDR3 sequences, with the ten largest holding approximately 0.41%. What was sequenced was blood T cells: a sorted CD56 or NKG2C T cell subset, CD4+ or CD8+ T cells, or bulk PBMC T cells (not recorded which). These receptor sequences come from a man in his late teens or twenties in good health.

The CDR3 spells CSARTGYHEQYF. The rearrangement links TRBV20-1 to TRBJ2-7; TCRdb's D call of TRBD1 is untestable without DNA. The V gene's germline CDR1 is DFQATT and CDR2 SNEGSKA (reference sequence). This CDR3 region has 12 residues.

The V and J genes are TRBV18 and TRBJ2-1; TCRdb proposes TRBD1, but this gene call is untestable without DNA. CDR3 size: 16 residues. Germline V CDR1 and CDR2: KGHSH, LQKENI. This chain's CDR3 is CASSKDRKSSYNEQFF.

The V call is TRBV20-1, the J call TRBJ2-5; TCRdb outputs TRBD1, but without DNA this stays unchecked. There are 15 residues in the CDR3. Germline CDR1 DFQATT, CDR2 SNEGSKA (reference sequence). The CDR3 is CSARGSRDRAETQYF.

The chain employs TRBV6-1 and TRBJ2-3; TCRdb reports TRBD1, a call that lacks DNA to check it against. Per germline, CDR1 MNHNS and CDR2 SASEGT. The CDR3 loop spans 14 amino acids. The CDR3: CASSPRTGRDTQYF.

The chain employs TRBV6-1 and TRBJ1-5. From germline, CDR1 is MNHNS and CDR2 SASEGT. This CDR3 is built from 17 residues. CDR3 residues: CASNADRVGYSNQPQHF.

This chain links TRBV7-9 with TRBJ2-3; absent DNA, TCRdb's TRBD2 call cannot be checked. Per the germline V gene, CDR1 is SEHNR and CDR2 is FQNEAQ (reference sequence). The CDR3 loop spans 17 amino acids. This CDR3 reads CASSLGVEREAKDTQYF.

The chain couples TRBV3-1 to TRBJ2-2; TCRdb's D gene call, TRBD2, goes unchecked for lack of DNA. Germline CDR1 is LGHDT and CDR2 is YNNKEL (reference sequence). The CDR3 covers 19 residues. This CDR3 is CASSQDSRLAGYFTGELFF.

The CDR3 is CASSQTSDYYNEQFF. The gene calls are TRBV5-4 and TRBJ2-1. The CDR3 has 15 residues. Germline V gives CDR1 SGHNT, CDR2 YYREEE (reference sequence).

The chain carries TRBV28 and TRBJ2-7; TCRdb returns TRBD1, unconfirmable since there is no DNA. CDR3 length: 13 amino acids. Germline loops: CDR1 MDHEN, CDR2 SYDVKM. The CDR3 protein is CASRAGQGDEQYF.

CDR3 sequence: CAIRGQGSEQYF. The chain carries TRBV10-3 and TRBJ2-7; the D call from TCRdb, TRBD1, cannot be confirmed without DNA. CDR1 and CDR2 (germline): ENHRY, SYGVKD. The CDR3 is 12 amino acids.

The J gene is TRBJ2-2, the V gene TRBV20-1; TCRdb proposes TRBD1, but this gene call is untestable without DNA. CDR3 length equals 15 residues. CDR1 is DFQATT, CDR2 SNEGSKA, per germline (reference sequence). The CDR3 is CSARDIRDPAGELFF.

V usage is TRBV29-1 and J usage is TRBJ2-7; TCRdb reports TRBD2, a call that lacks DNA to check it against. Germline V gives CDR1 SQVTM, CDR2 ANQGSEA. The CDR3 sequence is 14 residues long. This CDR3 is CSGGTSGISYEQYF.

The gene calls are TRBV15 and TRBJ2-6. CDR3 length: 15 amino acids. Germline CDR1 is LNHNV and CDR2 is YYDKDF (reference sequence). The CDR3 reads CATSLRRSGANVLTF.

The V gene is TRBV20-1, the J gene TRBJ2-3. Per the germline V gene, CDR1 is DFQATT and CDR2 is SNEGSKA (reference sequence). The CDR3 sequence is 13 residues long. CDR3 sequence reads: CSASRQRKDTQYF.

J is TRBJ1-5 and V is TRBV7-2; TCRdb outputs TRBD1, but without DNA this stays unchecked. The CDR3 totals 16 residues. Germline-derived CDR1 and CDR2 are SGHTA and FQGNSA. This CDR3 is CASSSGTGLNLSPQHF.